This TCR beta chain was sequenced in a study of blood T cells in healthy people across ages. Each of the donors had approximately 10 milliliters of peripheral blood drawn into EDTA-treated Vacutainer tubes. A second PCR of 7 to 11 cycles used a sample-barcoded 5' primer and a J-beta primer mix. TCRdb re-called the 5' RACE reads with MiXCR, one entry per CDR3 protein. The sample includes fewer than 750,000 distinct CDR3 sequences, more than 45% of them seen just once. The CDR3 is 12 residues long. Germline loops: CDR1 MDHEN, CDR2 SYDVKM. The V end lost 11 bases, the J end lost 5 bases, and 16 bases lay between the germline ends. This clonotype was counted many times.

The sequencing sample was made of blood. This chain connects TRBV28 to TRBJ2-7; D possibly corresponds to TRBD2 (7 bases). This clonotype was obtained from a woman at least 80 years old in good health. The DNA of the CDR3 is TGTGCCGGGGGGGGCTACCGTCACGAGCAGTACTTC. Its translation is CAGGGYRHEQYF.